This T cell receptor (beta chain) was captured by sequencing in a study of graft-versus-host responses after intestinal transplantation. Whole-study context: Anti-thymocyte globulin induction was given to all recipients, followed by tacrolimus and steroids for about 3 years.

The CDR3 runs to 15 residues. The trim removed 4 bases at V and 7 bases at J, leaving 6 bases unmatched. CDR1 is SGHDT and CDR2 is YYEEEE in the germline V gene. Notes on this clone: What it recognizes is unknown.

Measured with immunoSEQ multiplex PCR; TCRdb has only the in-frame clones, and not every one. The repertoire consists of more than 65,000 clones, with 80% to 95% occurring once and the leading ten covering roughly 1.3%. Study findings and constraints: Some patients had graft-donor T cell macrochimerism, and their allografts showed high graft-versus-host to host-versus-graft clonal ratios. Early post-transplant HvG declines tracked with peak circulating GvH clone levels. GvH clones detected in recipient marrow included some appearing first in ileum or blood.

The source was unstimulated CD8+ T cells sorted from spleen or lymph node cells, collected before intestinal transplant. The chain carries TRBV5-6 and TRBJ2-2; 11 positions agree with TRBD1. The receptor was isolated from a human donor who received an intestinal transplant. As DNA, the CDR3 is TGTGCCAGCAGCCCGGGGACAGGGGGGAACGGGGAGCTGTTTTTT. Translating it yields CASSPGTGGNGELFF.